These 5 T cell receptor beta chains originate from one sample sequenced in a study of graft-versus-host responses after intestinal transplantation listed by TCRdb under 2021. These TCRs' antigens remain unknown. Taken with the paper, the label for time point translates to: cells obtained before transplantation from donor or recipient. Libraries were prepared through the immunoSEQ multiplex PCR assay. TCRdb limited this immuneACCESS table to in-frame rearrangements with V and J called. A share of clones is missing; checked studies link under half to unresolved V genes, and the rest is unexplained. The sample table shows around 97,000 clones, and 91% are seen once. The ten largest clones capture about 0.18% of the sample. This specimen consisted of unstimulated CD4+ T cells sorted from spleen or lymph node cells, obtained before transplant. The receptors stem from a human donor who was the organ donor for an intestinal transplant.

The chain employs TRBV11-1 and TRBJ2-7; 7 positions agree with TRBD1. The germline gives CDR1 SGHAT, CDR2 FQDESV (reference sequence). CDR3 length equals 12 residues. The V and J ends lost 4 bases and 6 bases, in that order; junction bases with no gene match: 3. The CDR3 loop is CASSYRGGEQYF. The CDR3, as DNA: TGTGCCAGCAGCTACAGGGGTGGCGAGCAGTACTTC.

The rearrangement uses TRBV4-2 and TRBJ2-2, with TRBD2 as a possible D gene (7 bases). V lost 4 bases and J lost 4, with 19 bases in between. The CDR3 runs to 17 residues. Per germline, CDR1 LGHNA and CDR2 YNFKEQ. The CDR3 here is CASSRLGGRLGTGELFF. The CDR3 coding sequence is TGTGCCAGCAGCCGCCTCGGGGGGCGGCTTGGCACCGGGGAGCTGTTTTTT.

The rearrangement uses TRBV6-1 and TRBJ2-7; 8 bases fit TRBD1. The CDR3 is 15 amino acids. The V gene end was trimmed by 0 bases and the J gene end by 2 bases; junction bases not matched to a gene: 3. Germline V gives CDR1 MNHNS, CDR2 SASEGT. The CDR3 DNA reads as TGTGCCAGCAGTGAAGCGGGGACAGGAGCCTACGAGCAGTACTTC. Amino acids: CASSEAGTGAYEQYF.

The rearrangement joins TRBV27 to TRBJ2-7; possibly TRBD1 for D (6 bases). CDR1 is MNHEY and CDR2 is SMNVEV in the germline V gene (reference sequence). This CDR3 is 15 amino acids long. The germline V and J ends were trimmed by 2 bases and 6 bases, with 17 bases remaining between them. In DNA form, the CDR3 reads TGTGCCAGCAGTTTACTAGCAGGGGCTCGCGTCGAGCAGTACTTC. It specifies CASSLLAGARVEQYF.

The chain joins TRBV5-1 to TRBJ2-1; tentatively, D is TRBD2 (6 bases). Trimming cost V 6 bases and J 8 bases, with 18 bases left between them. CDR3 length: 14 amino acids. Germline CDR1 and CDR2: SGHRS and YFSETQ. CDR3 coding DNA: TGCGCCAGCATGGGGACTCCACCGTCGCATGAGCAGTTCTTC. Translated: CASMGTPPSHEQFF.